A few counts support the clone carrying this T cell receptor beta chain. Its antigen is still unknown. These data belong to a study of human T cells and chemical hapten exposure. General study results and limits: Patch test score rose with PT1 expanded TCRs, significant at 8, 16, 32, not 4. No shift was seen in TCRs above 1 in 1000 frequency with DPC sensitization.

Trimming left V 5 bases short and J 4 bases short, with 9 bases between. The CDR3 covers 14 residues. The library labeled individual cDNA molecules by adding unique molecular identifiers to them. MiXCR was run by TCRdb on the RACE reads, yielding one entry per CDR3 protein. The table lists just over 350,000 distinct CDR3 sequences, just under 6.5% of them singletons. Noted time point: patch test 2, 6 weeks after DPC sensitization. Regarding treatment: therapeutic diphenylcyclopropenone sensitization with weekly scalp DPC. Blood sampling preceded each patch test application. The V and J genes are TRBV12-3 or TRBV12-4 and TRBJ1-6; D remains unclear. This clonotype was obtained from a woman aged 18-29 years with alopecia areata. Some clones in this sample may be carry-over from other donors' samples. This material consisted of whole blood, taken in connection with sensitization to the hapten diphenylcyclopropenone (DPC). CDR3 bases: TGTGCCAGCAGTCCCAGCGGGTATAATTCACCCCTCCACTTT. Its protein is CASSPSGYNSPLHF.